This T cell receptor beta chain was identified in a study of Ad26.COV2.S vaccination and SARS-CoV-2 variants. As for this clone: Its antigen remains unknown.

V gave up 5 bases and J gave up 6 bases, with 13 bases separating them. Per the germline V gene, CDR1 is SQVTM and CDR2 is ANQGSEA. The CDR3 totals 12 residues. Indicated treatment: around 19 received Ad26.COV2.S at low or high dose, single or two shots; a few received placebo; per-sample allocation not given. Sampling took place 63 days after the first vaccine or placebo injection. Clones were read by immunoSEQ multiplex PCR, and TCRdb kept only the in-frame ones, dropping some. The sample lists around 300,000 clones; 85% to 90% were seen once. The study's findings and limits: Vaccine recipients had higher spike-specific TCR breadth than placebo recipients.

The V and J genes are TRBV29-1 and TRBJ1-2, with D possibly matching TRBD1 (6 bases). The clonotype was recovered from a person aged 18-60 years who received the Ad26.COV2.S COVID-19 vaccine or a placebo. The sample here was peripheral blood, taken in a trial of Ad26.COV2.S vaccine versus placebo. For the CDR3, the DNA is TGCAGCGTTTTTCGGGGGCTGAATGGCTACACCTTC. It is translated as CSVFRGLNGYTF.